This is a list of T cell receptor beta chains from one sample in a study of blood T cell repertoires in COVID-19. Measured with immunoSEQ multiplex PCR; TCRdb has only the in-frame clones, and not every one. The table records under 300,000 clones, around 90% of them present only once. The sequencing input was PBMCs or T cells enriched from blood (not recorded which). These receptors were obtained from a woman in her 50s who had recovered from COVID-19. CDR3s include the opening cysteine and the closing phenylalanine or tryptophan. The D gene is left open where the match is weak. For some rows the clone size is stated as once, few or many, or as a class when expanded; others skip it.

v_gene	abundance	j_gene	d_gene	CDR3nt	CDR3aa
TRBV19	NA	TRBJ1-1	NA	TGTGCCACCTCCACAGGGCGGACGAACACTGAAGCTTTCTTT	CATSTGRTNTEAFF
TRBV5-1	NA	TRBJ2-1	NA	TGCGCCAGCAGCCCTCGGGGGAGCTCCTACAATGAGCAGTTCTTC	CASSPRGSSYNEQFF
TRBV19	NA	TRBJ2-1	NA	TGTGCCAGTAGCCCTACAGCTGGTCGCTCCTACAATGAGCAGTTCTTC	CASSPTAGRSYNEQFF
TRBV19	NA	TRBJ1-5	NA	TGTGCCAGTAGTAGGGAAAGGGGTAGTCAGCCCCAGCATTTT	CASSRERGSQPQHF
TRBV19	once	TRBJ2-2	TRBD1	TGTGCCAGTAGTTCCCGGACAGGGTTGACCGGGGAGCTGTTTTTT	CASSSRTGLTGELFF
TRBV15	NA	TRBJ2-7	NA	TGTGCCACCAGCAGAGAGGCGGTGAGCTCCTACGAGCAGTACTTC	CATSREAVSSYEQYF
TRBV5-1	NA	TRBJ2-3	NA	TGCGCCAGCAGCTTGGCCGCAGGGATCAGCACAGATACGCAGTATTTT	CASSLAAGISTDTQYF
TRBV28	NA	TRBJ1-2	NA	TGTGCCAGCAGTTTATTAGTTGGGCAGGCGGGAGGCGGCTACACCTTC	CASSLLVGQAGGGYTF
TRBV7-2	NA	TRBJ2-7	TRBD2	TGTGCCAGCGGCTCTGGGGGGGTAGCCTACGAGCAGTACTTC	CASGSGGVAYEQYF
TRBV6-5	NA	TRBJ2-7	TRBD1	TGTGCCAGCTGGGGCCTTGGGACAGGGGGCTACGAGCAGTACTTC	CASWGLGTGGYEQYF
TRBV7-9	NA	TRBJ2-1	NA	TGTGCCAGCAGCCACAGGGATAGCTCCTACAATGAGCAGTTCTTC	CASSHRDSSYNEQFF
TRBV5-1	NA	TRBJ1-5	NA	TGCGCCAGCAGCTTGGCCGGGGTGAGCAATCAGCCCCAGCATTTT	CASSLAGVSNQPQHF
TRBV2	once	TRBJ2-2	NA	TGTGCCAGCAGGGAGGGGACAGCGAACACCGGGGAGCTGTTTTTT	CASREGTANTGELFF
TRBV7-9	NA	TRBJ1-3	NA	TGTGCCAGCAGCTTCTTAGGAGGAGGAAACACCATATATTTT	CASSFLGGGNTIYF
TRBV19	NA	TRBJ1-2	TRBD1	TGTGCCACCTACAGGGGTTTTTATGGCTACACCTTC	CATYRGFYGYTF
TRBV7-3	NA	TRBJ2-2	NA	TGTGCCAGCAGTCCCCAGCGCCCCGGGGAGCTGTTTTTT	CASSPQRPGELFF
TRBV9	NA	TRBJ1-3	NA	TGTGCCAGCAGCCCGCAGGCGAAACTCTCTGGAAACACCATATATTTT	CASSPQAKLSGNTIYF